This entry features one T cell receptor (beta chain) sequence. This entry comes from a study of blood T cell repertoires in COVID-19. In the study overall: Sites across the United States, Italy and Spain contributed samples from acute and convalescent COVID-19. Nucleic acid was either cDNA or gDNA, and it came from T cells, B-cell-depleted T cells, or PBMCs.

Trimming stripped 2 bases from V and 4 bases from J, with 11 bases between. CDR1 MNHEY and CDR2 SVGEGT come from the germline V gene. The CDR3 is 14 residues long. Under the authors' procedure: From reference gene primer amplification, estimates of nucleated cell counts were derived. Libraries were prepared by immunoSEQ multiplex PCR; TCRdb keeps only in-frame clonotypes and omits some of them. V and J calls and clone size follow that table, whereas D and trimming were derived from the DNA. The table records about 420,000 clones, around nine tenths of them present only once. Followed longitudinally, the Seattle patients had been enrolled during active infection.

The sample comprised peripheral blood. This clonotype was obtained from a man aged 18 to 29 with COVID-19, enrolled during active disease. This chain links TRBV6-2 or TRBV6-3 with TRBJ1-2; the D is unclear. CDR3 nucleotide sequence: TGTGCCAGCAGTTACAGCCCCTCGCGCTATGGCTACACCTTC. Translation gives CASSYSPSRYGYTF.